Listed below are T cell receptor beta chains from one sample, sequenced in a study of T cell repertoires in cytomegalovirus infection. No cognate antigen is known for these TCRs. TCRdb called the reads again in MiXCR, with one record for every CDR3 protein. The table has 800,000 to 950,000 distinct CDR3 sequences, approximately 30% seen once. The sequencing used cultured CD8+ T cells from PBMCs, collected from culture after CMV antigen stimulation. Receptors were obtained from a human donor in good health (CMV status not recorded). Some clones in this sample may be carry-over from other donors' samples. The CDR3 runs from the conserved cysteine through the conserved F or W. Fields, in order: J gene, D gene, V gene, CDR3 protein. The D gene is left open where the match is weak.

j_gene: TRBJ2-3
d_gene: -
v_gene: TRBV9
CDR3aa: CASSVAASGATDTQYF

j_gene: TRBJ1-2
d_gene: TRBD1
v_gene: TRBV27
CDR3aa: CASRPLTGFSNGYTF

j_gene: TRBJ2-2
d_gene: -
v_gene: TRBV19
CDR3aa: CASSTQTRGTGELFF

j_gene: TRBJ1-1
d_gene: -
v_gene: TRBV7-3
CDR3aa: CASSLSPRGQWNTEAFF

j_gene: TRBJ2-2
d_gene: TRBD2
v_gene: TRBV6-2/TRBV6-3
CDR3aa: CASLGLAGVDAGELFF

j_gene: TRBJ2-3
d_gene: TRBD2
v_gene: TRBV29-1
CDR3aa: CSVSGGVTDTQYF

j_gene: TRBJ2-7
d_gene: -
v_gene: TRBV5-1
CDR3aa: CASSLESGQYYEQYF

j_gene: TRBJ2-1
d_gene: -
v_gene: TRBV9
CDR3aa: CASSVVGLRNEQFF

j_gene: TRBJ2-5
d_gene: TRBD2
v_gene: TRBV7-9
CDR3aa: CASSRKMLAGALQETQYF

j_gene: TRBJ1-2
d_gene: TRBD1
v_gene: TRBV7-3
CDR3aa: CASSLDRTGGVSYGYTF

j_gene: TRBJ2-1
d_gene: TRBD1
v_gene: TRBV12-5
CDR3aa: CASGFAVLGQGYNEQFF

j_gene: TRBJ2-2
d_gene: -
v_gene: TRBV27
CDR3aa: CASRTFSGELFF

j_gene: TRBJ1-1
d_gene: TRBD1
v_gene: TRBV18
CDR3aa: CASQGQYVKDTEAFF

j_gene: TRBJ2-2
d_gene: TRBD2
v_gene: TRBV25-1
CDR3aa: CASSDRGGGNTGELFF

j_gene: TRBJ2-3
d_gene: -
v_gene: TRBV6-1
CDR3aa: CASSVLGGPTDTQYF

j_gene: TRBJ2-2
d_gene: TRBD1
v_gene: TRBV2
CDR3aa: CASSDPDRGVTGELFF

j_gene: TRBJ1-1
d_gene: -
v_gene: TRBV20-1
CDR3aa: CSASPRRGTEAFF

j_gene: TRBJ2-7
d_gene: -
v_gene: TRBV6-2/TRBV6-3
CDR3aa: CASSSQDRVYEQYF

j_gene: TRBJ2-5
d_gene: -
v_gene: TRBV7-6
CDR3aa: CASSPPGEGRETQYF

j_gene: TRBJ2-1
d_gene: -
v_gene: TRBV12-3/TRBV12-4
CDR3aa: CASSLQGDEQFF

j_gene: TRBJ2-1
d_gene: -
v_gene: TRBV6-5
CDR3aa: CASSYGQDPYNEQFF

j_gene: TRBJ2-3
d_gene: TRBD2
v_gene: TRBV4-3
CDR3aa: CASSQIAGEHTDTQYF

j_gene: TRBJ1-2
d_gene: -
v_gene: TRBV7-2
CDR3aa: CASSLGGQAHGYTF